Listed below are T cell receptor beta chains from one sample, sequenced in a study of blood T cell repertoires in COVID-19. Clones were sequenced by immunoSEQ multiplex PCR, and TCRdb holds only the in-frame ones, with some missing. Here the sample spans more than 450,000 clones, around 90% being singletons. The sequenced sample was PBMCs or T cells enriched from blood (not recorded which). The receptors shown here come from a woman in her late teens or twenties who had recovered from COVID-19. The CDR3 runs from the conserved cysteine through the conserved F or W. Fields, in order: clone size, D gene, V gene, J gene, CDR3 protein, CDR3 DNA. A D gene is named only where the DNA matches it firmly. Only part of the rows carry a size: once, few, many, or a class if the clone is expanded.

.,TRBD1,TRBV30,TRBJ1-1,CASRTGENTEAFF,TGTGCCTCTCGGACAGGGGAAAACACTGAAGCTTTCTTT
.,TRBD2,TRBV10-1,TRBJ2-3,CASSLAGYTDTQYF,TGCGCCAGTTCCTTAGCGGGGTACACAGATACGCAGTATTTT
once,.,TRBV12-3/TRBV12-4,TRBJ1-2,CASSLRRPGYTF,TGTGCCAGCAGTTTAAGGAGACCGGGCTACACCTTC
.,TRBD2,TRBV7-9,TRBJ2-1,CASSLALAGGPRDNEQFF,TGTGCCAGCAGCTTAGCCCTAGCGGGGGGGCCGAGGGACAATGAGCAGTTCTTC
.,.,TRBV27,TRBJ1-5,CASSLARGEPQHF,TGTGCCAGCAGTTTAGCTAGGGGTGAGCCCCAGCATTTT
.,.,TRBV10-3,TRBJ1-6,CANQQGTGSPLHF,TGTGCCAACCAACAGGGAACGGGTTCACCCCTCCACTTT
.,TRBD1,TRBV11-2,TRBJ1-1,CASSFISKLGQGAPEAFF,TGTGCCAGCAGCTTCATAAGTAAATTGGGACAGGGGGCTCCAGAAGCTTTCTTT
.,.,TRBV7-3,TRBJ2-5,CASSSFFSTGAHKRETQYF,TGTGCCAGCAGCTCCTTTTTTTCGACAGGAGCTCACAAAAGGGAGACCCAGTACTTC
.,.,TRBV15,TRBJ1-2,CATSRWAGEGYTF,TGTGCCACCAGCAGGTGGGCAGGGGAGGGCTACACCTTC
once,TRBD1,TRBV24-1,TRBJ1-6,CATSDLITTGDNSPLHF,TGTGCCACCAGTGATTTAATCACGACAGGGGATAATTCACCCCTCCACTTT
.,.,TRBV10-1,TRBJ2-3,CASSEEIADTDTQYF,TGCGCCAGCAGTGAAGAGATAGCGGACACAGATACGCAGTATTTT
few,TRBD1,TRBV28,TRBJ1-4,CASSSQGAGEKLFF,TGTGCCAGCAGTTCACAGGGGGCAGGGGAAAAACTGTTTTTT
.,.,TRBV6-1,TRBJ1-6,CASSEARGNSPLHF,TGTGCCAGCAGTGAAGCGCGAGGGAATTCACCCCTCCACTTT
.,TRBD2,TRBV4-1,TRBJ2-1,CASSQLPLSGGAQSEQFF,TGCGCCAGCAGCCAATTGCCTTTGAGCGGGGGGGCCCAAAGTGAGCAGTTCTTC
.,TRBD1,TRBV11-2,TRBJ1-2,CASSLPGGREGYTF,TGTGCCAGCAGCTTACCAGGGGGCAGGGAAGGCTACACCTTC
.,.,TRBV4-2,TRBJ1-2,CASSQDGQGYTF,TGTGCCAGCAGCCAAGATGGACAGGGCTACACCTTC
.,.,TRBV11-2,TRBJ1-6,CASSFPGSPLHF,TGTGCCAGCAGCTTTCCGGGTTCACCCCTCCACTTT
.,TRBD1,TRBV5-1,TRBJ2-7,CASSLMGQGTYEQYF,TGCGCCAGCAGCTTGATGGGACAGGGCACCTACGAGCAGTACTTC
once,.,TRBV7-2,TRBJ2-2,CASSSYTGELFF,TGTGCCAGCAGCTCGTACACCGGGGAGCTGTTTTTT
.,.,TRBV18,TRBJ1-4,CASSRSGMGNEKLFF,TGTGCCAGCTCACGGTCCGGGATGGGTAATGAAAAACTGTTTTTT
.,.,TRBV3-1/TRBV3-2,TRBJ1-4,CASSQVGGTESEKLFF,TGTGCCAGCAGCCAAGTAGGAGGGACGGAAAGTGAAAAACTGTTTTTT
.,.,TRBV4-2,TRBJ1-1,CASSRERVAGITEAFF,TGTGCCAGCAGCCGTGAAAGGGTTGCAGGGATCACTGAAGCTTTCTTT
.,.,TRBV29-1,TRBJ2-5,CSVADNQETQYF,TGCAGCGTTGCGGACAACCAAGAGACCCAGTACTTC
.,.,TRBV5-6,TRBJ1-1,CASTLWRGSTEAFF,TGTGCCAGCACCCTCTGGAGAGGGTCCACTGAAGCTTTCTTT
once,TRBD2,TRBV30,TRBJ2-3,CAWSASGGPTPMTDTQYF,TGTGCCTGGAGTGCTAGCGGGGGGCCCACCCCTATGACGGATACGCAGTATTTT
.,TRBD2,TRBV2,TRBJ2-7,CASRPLAGTYEQYF,TGTGCCAGCAGACCACTAGCGGGGACCTACGAGCAGTACTTC
.,.,TRBV12-3/TRBV12-4,TRBJ1-4,CASSPTNEKLFF,TGTGCCAGCAGTCCTACTAATGAAAAACTGTTTTTT
.,.,TRBV12-3/TRBV12-4,TRBJ1-3,CASRLSGNTIYF,TGTGCCAGCAGACTCTCTGGAAACACCATATATTTT
.,.,TRBV11-1,TRBJ1-1,CASTHRAGGPTEAFF,TGTGCCAGCACCCATCGCGCCGGGGGGCCCACTGAAGCTTTCTTT
few,.,TRBV25-1,TRBJ2-5,CASSGLGEETQYF,TGTGCCAGCAGTGGGCTAGGGGAAGAGACCCAGTACTTC
.,.,TRBV29-1,TRBJ2-2,CSVRGSAGELFF,TGCAGCGTCCGGGGGTCAGCGGGGGAGCTGTTTTTT
.,.,TRBV30,TRBJ2-7,CAWGRGYEQYF,TGTGCCTGGGGTAGGGGCTACGAGCAGTACTTC
.,.,TRBV30,TRBJ1-2,CAWSLREWGYTF,TGTGCCTGGAGTCTCCGAGAGTGGGGCTACACCTTC
.,.,TRBV18,TRBJ2-5,CASSPLQLETQYF,TGTGCCAGCTCACCCTTACAGTTAGAGACCCAGTACTTC
.,TRBD2,TRBV5-1,TRBJ2-1,CASSQGLVFNEQFF,TGCGCCAGCAGCCAGGGACTAGTTTTCAATGAGCAGTTCTTC
.,.,TRBV3-1/TRBV3-2,TRBJ1-1,CASSHKAGNTEAFF,TGTGCCAGCAGCCACAAGGCGGGGAACACTGAAGCTTTCTTT
.,.,TRBV7-6,TRBJ1-3,CASSLAGVLSSGNTIYF,TGTGCCAGCAGCTTAGCCGGGGTCCTTAGCTCTGGAAACACCATATATTTT
.,.,TRBV10-1,TRBJ2-3,CASSEGGGFTDTQYF,TGCGCCAGCAGTGAAGGGGGGGGATTCACAGATACGCAGTATTTT
.,.,TRBV7-9,TRBJ2-7,CASSTTGKQYF,TGTGCCAGCAGCACCACGGGAAAGCAGTACTTC
.,.,TRBV19,TRBJ1-5,CASGSDYQPQHF,TGTGCCAGTGGGAGTGATTATCAGCCCCAGCATTTT